This T cell receptor (beta chain) was found in a study of regulatory T cells in long-lasting Graves disease. Per the germline V gene, CDR1 is MDHEN and CDR2 is SYDVKM. V lost 3 bases to trimming and J lost 5 bases; unmatched junction nucleotides: 5. This CDR3 region has 15 residues. This clonotype has at least ten counts. The TCR beta library used iRepertoire HTBI primers with Arm-PCR amplification of CDR3. TCRdb reprocessed the multiplex PCR reads with MiXCR, giving one entry per CDR3 protein. Among under 500,000 distinct CDR3 sequences listed, roughly 20% were seen once. Time point specified: persistent/refractory GD, antithyroid drugs over 5 years with positive TRAb. The authors made the TCR library using RNA they extracted from PBMCs.

The rearrangement uses TRBV28 and TRBJ2-7; 12 bases fit TRBD1. The source was peripheral blood mononuclear cells (PBMCs), collected when the disease was refractory, from a patient treated with antithyroid drugs. The sequence was obtained from a female donor with Graves disease. DNA of the CDR3: TGTGCCAGCAGTTTGCTCGGGACAGGGGGCAACGAGCAGTACTTC. It yields the protein CASSLLGTGGNEQYF.